The clone carrying this T cell receptor beta chain showed up just a few times. Generated by immunoSEQ multiplex PCR, the TCRdb table keeps only in-frame clones and is missing some. The sample shows about 380,000 clones, roughly 87% of them seen only once. The CDR3 length is 15 residues. Per germline, CDR1 LNHNV and CDR2 YYDKDF (reference sequence). Trimming removed 5 bases from V and 3 bases from J, with 14 bases in between. The sample is drawn from a study of blood T cell repertoires in COVID-19. The chain has TRBV15 and TRBJ2-1; D may be TRBD2 (5 bases). This TCR came from a woman aged 25 to 39 who had recovered from COVID-19. Sequenced sample: PBMCs or T cells enriched from blood (not recorded which). The CDR3 loop reads CATSSRESNYNEQFF. In DNA, the CDR3 is TGTGCCACCAGCTCCCGGGAATCTAACTACAATGAGCAGTTCTTC.